This T cell receptor beta chain was identified during a study of cytomegalovirus exposure and HLA in healthy donors. Study results and limitations: There were reportedly fewer N-insertions in an Asian-associated ancestry cluster than the approximately 670-donor mean, in a later analysis. A classifier reportedly called cytomegalovirus status with high sensitivity and specificity. Investigators reported about 160 TCR beta chains as tied to cytomegalovirus.

V was clipped by 5 bases and J by 3 bases, with 18 bases between them. The CDR3 contains 15 residues. Germline V gene lookup returns CDR1 SGDLS and CDR2 YYNGEE. On this clone: Its antigen is not identified.

The PCR contained 60 Vbeta and 13 Jbeta primers. The authors' processing: A follow-up analysis tallied around 76 million unique TCR beta chains, about 10 million shared. This table comes from immunoSEQ multiplex PCR, and its TCRdb copy is limited to in-frame clones, with some not included. That table supplies the V and J calls and clone size; D and trimming were determined from the DNA. The sample carries tens of thousands of clones, around 80% recorded once. V and J are TRBV9 and TRBJ2-7, with D perhaps TRBD2 (6 bases). The TCR comes from a man between 18 and 29 years old in good health and CMV-seronegative. Sequenced: PBMCs. The CDR3 reads CASSLAVGRIYEQYF. The DNA of the CDR3 is TGTGCCAGCAGTCTAGCAGTCGGGAGAATCTACGAGCAGTACTTC.